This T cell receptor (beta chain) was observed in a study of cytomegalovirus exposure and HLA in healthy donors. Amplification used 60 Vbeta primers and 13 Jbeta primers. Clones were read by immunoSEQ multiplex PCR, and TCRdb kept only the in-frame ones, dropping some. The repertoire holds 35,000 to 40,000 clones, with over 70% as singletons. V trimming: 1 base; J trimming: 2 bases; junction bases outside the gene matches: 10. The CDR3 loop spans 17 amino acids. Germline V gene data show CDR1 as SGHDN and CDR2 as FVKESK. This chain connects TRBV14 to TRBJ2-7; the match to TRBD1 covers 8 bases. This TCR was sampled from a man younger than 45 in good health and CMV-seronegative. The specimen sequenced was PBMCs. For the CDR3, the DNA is TGTGCCAGCAGCCAAGCCCCCGACAGGGGTTTTCCCTACGAGCAGTACTTC. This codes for CASSQAPDRGFPYEQYF. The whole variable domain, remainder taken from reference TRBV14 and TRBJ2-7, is EAGVTQFPSHSVIEKGQTVTLRCDPISGHDNLYWYRRVMGKEIKFLLHFVKESKQDESGMPNNRFLAERTGGTYSTLKVQPAELEDSGVYFCASSQAPDRGFPYEQYFGPGTRLTVT.